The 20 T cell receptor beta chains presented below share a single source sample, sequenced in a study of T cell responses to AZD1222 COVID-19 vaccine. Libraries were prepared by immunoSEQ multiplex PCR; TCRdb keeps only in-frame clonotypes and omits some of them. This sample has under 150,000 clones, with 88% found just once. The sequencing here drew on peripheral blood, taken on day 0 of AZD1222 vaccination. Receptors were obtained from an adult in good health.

The chain's CDR3 is CASRTGGTLLYEQYF. The CDR3 nucleotides are TGTGCCAGCAGGACGGGGGGGACCCTTCTTTACGAGCAGTACTTC. The rearrangement uses TRBV6-5 and TRBJ2-7, with 8 nucleotides matching TRBD2. The CDR3 totals 15 residues. V lost 6 bases and J lost 4; bases outside the gene matches: 11. Germline CDR1 is MNHEY and CDR2 is SVGAGI.

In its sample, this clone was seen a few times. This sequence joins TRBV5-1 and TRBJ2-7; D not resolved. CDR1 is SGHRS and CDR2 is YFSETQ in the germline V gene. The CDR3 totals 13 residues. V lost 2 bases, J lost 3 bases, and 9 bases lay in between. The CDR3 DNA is TGCGCCAGCAGCTTTATGCGTGGCTACGAGCAGTACTTC. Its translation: CASSFMRGYEQYF.

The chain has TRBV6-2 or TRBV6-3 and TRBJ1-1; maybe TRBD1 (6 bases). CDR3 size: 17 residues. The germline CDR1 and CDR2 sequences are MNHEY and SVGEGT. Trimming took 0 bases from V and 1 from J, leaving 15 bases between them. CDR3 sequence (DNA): TGTGCCAGCAGTTACTCTTACACAGGGTTCCGGAACACTGAAGCTTTCTTT. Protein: CASSYSYTGFRNTEAFF.

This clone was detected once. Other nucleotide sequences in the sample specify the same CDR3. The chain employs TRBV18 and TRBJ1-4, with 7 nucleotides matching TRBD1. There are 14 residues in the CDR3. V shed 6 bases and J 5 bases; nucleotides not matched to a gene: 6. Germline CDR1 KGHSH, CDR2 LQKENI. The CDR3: CASSLTGRNEKLFF. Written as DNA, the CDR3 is TGTGCCAGCTCCCTGACAGGGCGCAATGAAAAACTGTTTTTT.

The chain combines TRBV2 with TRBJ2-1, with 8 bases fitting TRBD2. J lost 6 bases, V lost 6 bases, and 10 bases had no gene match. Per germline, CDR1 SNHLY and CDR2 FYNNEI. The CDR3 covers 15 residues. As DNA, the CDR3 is TGTGCCAGCAGCCCTGACCGGGGGGGCATCAATGAGCAGTTCTTC. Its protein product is CASSPDRGGINEQFF.

CDR3 residues: CAWSVEAGDYEQYF. The DNA for the CDR3 is TGTGCCTGGAGTGTAGAAGCGGGAGACTACGAGCAGTACTTC. The genes are TRBV30 and TRBJ2-7; the match to TRBD2 covers 8 bases. Germline V gene data show CDR1 as GTSNPN and CDR2 as SVGIG (reference sequence). With V trimmed by 0 bases and J by 3 bases, 4 bases remained unmatched. The CDR3 is 14 residues long.

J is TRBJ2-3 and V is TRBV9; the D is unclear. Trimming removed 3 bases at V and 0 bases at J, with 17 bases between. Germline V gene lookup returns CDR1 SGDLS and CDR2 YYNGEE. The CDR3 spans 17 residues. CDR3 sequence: CASSARTDIASTDTQYF. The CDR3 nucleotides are TGTGCCAGCAGCGCCCGTACCGACATTGCTAGCACAGATACGCAGTATTTT.

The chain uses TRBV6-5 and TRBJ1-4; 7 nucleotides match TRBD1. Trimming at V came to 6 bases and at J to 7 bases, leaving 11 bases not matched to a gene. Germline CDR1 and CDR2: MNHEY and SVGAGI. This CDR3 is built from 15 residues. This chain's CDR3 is CASRPDRVDGEKLFF. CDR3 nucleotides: TGTGCCAGCAGACCTGACAGGGTGGATGGTGAAAAACTGTTTTTT.

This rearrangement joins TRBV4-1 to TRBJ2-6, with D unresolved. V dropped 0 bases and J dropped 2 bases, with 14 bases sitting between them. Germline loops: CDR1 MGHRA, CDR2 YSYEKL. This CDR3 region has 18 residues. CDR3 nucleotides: TGCGCCAGCAGCCAAGATGATAGTATGGGGACTGGGGCCAACGTCCTGACTTTC. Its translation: CASSQDDSMGTGANVLTF.

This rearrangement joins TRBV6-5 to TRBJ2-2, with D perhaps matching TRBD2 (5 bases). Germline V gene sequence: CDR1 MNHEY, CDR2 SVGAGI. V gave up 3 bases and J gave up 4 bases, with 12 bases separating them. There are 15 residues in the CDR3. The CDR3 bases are TGTGCCAGCAGTTATCTGGGAGACGTCACCGGGGAGCTGTTTTTT. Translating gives CASSYLGDVTGELFF.

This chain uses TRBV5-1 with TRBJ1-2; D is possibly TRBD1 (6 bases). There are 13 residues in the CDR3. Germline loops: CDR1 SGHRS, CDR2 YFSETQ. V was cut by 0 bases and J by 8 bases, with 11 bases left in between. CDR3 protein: CASSLGGQDGYTF. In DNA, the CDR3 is TGCGCCAGCAGCTTGGGGGGACAAGACGGCTACACCTTC.

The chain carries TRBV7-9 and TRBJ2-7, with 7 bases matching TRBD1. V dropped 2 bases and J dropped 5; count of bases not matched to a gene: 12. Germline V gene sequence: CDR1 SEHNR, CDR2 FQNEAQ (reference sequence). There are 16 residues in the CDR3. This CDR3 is CASSLTTGAYWDEQYF. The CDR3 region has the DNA TGTGCCAGCAGCTTAACCACAGGGGCTTATTGGGACGAGCAGTACTTC.

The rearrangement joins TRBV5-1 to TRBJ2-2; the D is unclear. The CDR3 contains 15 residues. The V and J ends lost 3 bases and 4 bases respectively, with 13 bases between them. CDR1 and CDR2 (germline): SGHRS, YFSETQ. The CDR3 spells CASSSRAPSTGELFF. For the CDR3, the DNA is TGCGCCAGCAGCTCCCGCGCGCCCTCCACCGGGGAGCTGTTTTTT.

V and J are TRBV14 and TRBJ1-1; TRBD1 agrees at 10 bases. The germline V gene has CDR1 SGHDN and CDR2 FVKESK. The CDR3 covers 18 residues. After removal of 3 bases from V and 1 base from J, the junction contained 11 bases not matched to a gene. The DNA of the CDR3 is TGTGCCAGCAGCCAGACTTCCGGGACAGGGGTTACGAACACTGAAGCTTTCTTT. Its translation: CASSQTSGTGVTNTEAFF.

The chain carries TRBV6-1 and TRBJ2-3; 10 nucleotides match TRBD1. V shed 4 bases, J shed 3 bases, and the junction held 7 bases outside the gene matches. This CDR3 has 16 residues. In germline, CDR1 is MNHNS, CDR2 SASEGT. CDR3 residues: CASSGQTGGITDTQYF. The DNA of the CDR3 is TGTGCCAGCAGTGGCCAGACAGGGGGCATTACAGATACGCAGTATTTT.

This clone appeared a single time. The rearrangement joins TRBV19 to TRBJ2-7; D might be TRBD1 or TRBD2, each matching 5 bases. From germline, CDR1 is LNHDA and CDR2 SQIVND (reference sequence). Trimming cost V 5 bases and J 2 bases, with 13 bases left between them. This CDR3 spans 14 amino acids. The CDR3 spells CASSVLEGPYEQYF. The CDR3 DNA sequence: TGTGCCAGTAGTGTACTCGAGGGACCCTACGAGCAGTACTTC. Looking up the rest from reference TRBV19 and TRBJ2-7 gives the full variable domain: DGGITQSPKYLFRKEGQNVTLSCEQNLNHDAMYWYRQDPGQGLRLIYYSQIVNDFQKGDIAEGYSVSREKKESFPLTVTSAQKNPTAFYLCASSVLEGPYEQYFGPGTRLTVT.

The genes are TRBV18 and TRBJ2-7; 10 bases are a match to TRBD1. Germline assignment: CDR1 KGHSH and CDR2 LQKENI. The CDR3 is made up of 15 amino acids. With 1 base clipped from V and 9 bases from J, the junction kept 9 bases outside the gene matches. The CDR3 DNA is TGTGCCAGCTCACCACGGGACAGGGGTTTCACGGGGCAGTACTTC. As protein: CASSPRDRGFTGQYF.

The CDR3 DNA reads TGTGCCAGCAGTTTGGAAGGGGGCGCGGAACCCTACGAGCAGTACTTC. This encodes CASSLEGGAEPYEQYF. The genes are TRBV28 and TRBJ2-7; 7 positions match TRBD1. The CDR3 covers 16 residues. CDR1 and CDR2 from the germline V gene are MDHEN and SYDVKM. J lost 2 bases, V lost 3 bases, and 10 bases had no gene match.

CDR3 amino acids: CASSFPGTALYEQYF. DNA of the CDR3: TGTGCCAGCAGTTTCCCCGGGACAGCCCTCTACGAGCAGTACTTC. The chain combines TRBV27 with TRBJ2-7; 7 bases line up with TRBD1. This CDR3 has 15 residues. Germline V lookup: CDR1 MNHEY, CDR2 SMNVEV (reference sequence). V dropped 3 bases and J dropped 3; count of bases not matched to a gene: 8.

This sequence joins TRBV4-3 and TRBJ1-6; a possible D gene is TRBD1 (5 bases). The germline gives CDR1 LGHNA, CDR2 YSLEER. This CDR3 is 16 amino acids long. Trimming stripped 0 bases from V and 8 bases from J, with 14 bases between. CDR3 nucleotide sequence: TGCGCCAGCAGCCAAGATTGGGGAGACAGACATTCACCCCTCCACTTT. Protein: CASSQDWGDRHSPLHF.